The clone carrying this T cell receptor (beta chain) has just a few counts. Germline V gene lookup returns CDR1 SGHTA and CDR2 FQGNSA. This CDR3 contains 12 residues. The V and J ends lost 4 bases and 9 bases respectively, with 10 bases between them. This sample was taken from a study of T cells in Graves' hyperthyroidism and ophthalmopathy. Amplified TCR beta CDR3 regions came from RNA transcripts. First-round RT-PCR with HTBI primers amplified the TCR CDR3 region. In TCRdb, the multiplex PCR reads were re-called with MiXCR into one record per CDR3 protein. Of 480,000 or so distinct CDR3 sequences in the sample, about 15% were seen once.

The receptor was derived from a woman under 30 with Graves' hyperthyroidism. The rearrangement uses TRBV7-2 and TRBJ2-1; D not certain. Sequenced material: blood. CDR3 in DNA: TGTGCCAGCAGCTCTGTAATGGGTGAGCAGTTCTTC. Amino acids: CASSSVMGEQFF.